The 23 T cell receptor beta chains in this list originate from one sample, sequenced in a study of T cell responses to AZD1222 COVID-19 vaccine. Profiled with immunoSEQ multiplex PCR; TCRdb holds only in-frame clones, not every one. The table records 34,000 or so clones, 70% to 90% of them present only once. Here the sequenced sample was peripheral blood, taken on day 0 of AZD1222 vaccination. These receptor sequences come from an adult in good health.

V gene TRBV28 combines with J gene TRBJ2-1, with 7 bases identical to TRBD2. CDR3 length: 16 residues. Losses at the gene ends were 4 bases for V and 4 bases for J; bases not matched to a gene: 10. Germline V CDR1 and CDR2: MDHEN, SYDVKM. The CDR3 reads CASSSPGGGSYNEQFF. In nucleotides, the CDR3 is TGTGCCAGCAGTTCTCCGGGGGGTGGTTCGTACAATGAGCAGTTCTTC.

This clone was recorded only once. CDR3 protein: CASSLNKVQSSSYEQYF. In DNA form, the CDR3 reads TGTGCCAGCAGCTTAAATAAGGTGCAGTCGAGCTCCTACGAGCAGTACTTC. The genes are TRBV7-2 and TRBJ2-7; D not certain. Trimming pared 2 bases from V and 0 bases from J, leaving 17 bases between. The germline V gene encodes CDR1 SGHTA and CDR2 FQGNSA. This CDR3 has 17 amino acids.

This chain connects TRBV7-9 to TRBJ1-1; a possible D gene is TRBD1 (5 bases). The CDR3 has 14 residues. Germline V lookup: CDR1 SEHNR, CDR2 FQNEAQ (reference sequence). The germline V and J ends were trimmed by 2 bases and 10 bases, with 17 bases remaining between them. In DNA, the CDR3 is TGTGCCAGCAGCTTACTGAATAAGGGGCCGGGAGCTTTCTTT. Translated, it gives CASSLLNKGPGAFF.

The V gene is TRBV7-2, the J gene TRBJ1-1; 10 bases align to TRBD1. There are 17 residues in the CDR3. In germline, CDR1 is SGHTA, CDR2 FQGNSA. Trimming cost V 0 bases and J 4 bases; bases outside gene matches: 8. This chain's CDR3 is CASSLALSRTGGTEAFF. CDR3 bases: TGTGCCAGCAGCTTAGCGCTTTCGAGGACAGGGGGCACTGAAGCTTTCTTT.

This sequence joins TRBV6-2 or TRBV6-3 and TRBJ2-1; 9 nucleotides match TRBD2. The CDR3 loop spans 16 amino acids. The trim removed 2 bases at V and 4 bases at J, leaving 6 bases unmatched. CDR1 MNHEY and CDR2 SVGEGT come from the germline V gene. CDR3 amino acids: CASSYMTSGYYNEQFF. DNA of the CDR3: TGTGCCAGCAGTTACATGACTAGCGGATATTACAATGAGCAGTTCTTC.

The chain links TRBV4-1 to TRBJ2-4; 15 bases agree with TRBD2. The V segment lost 3 bases and the J segment 7 bases; nucleotides outside the gene matches: 1. Germline-derived CDR1 and CDR2 are MGHRA and YSYEKL. The CDR3 runs 15 residues. This CDR3 reads CASSHGLAGGNIQYF. CDR3 nucleotide sequence: TGCGCCAGCAGCCACGGACTAGCGGGAGGGAACATTCAGTACTTC.

J is TRBJ1-2 and V is TRBV5-1; D is unclear. The CDR3 spans 13 residues. Trimming took off 0 bases at V and 5 bases at J, with 8 bases between the two ends. Germline V gene sequence: CDR1 SGHRS, CDR2 YFSETQ. The chain's CDR3 is CASSLGGGYGYTF. In nucleotides, the CDR3 is TGCGCCAGCAGCTTGGGGGGTGGATATGGCTACACCTTC. Using reference TRBV5-1 and TRBJ1-2 for the parts outside the CDR3, the full variable domain is KAGVTQTPRYLIKTRGQQVTLSCSPISGHRSVSWYQQTPGQGLQFLFEYFSETQRNKGNFPGRFSGRQFSNSRSEMNVSTLELGDSALYLCASSLGGGYGYTFGSGTRLTVV.

The chain is built from TRBV4-2 and TRBJ1-4, with D maybe TRBD1 (5 bases). The CDR3 runs 16 residues. The V gene's germline CDR1 is LGHNA and CDR2 YNFKEQ. V dropped 1 base and J dropped 8 bases, with 17 bases sitting between them. The CDR3 here is CASSQGLGGAGEKLFF. CDR3 bases: TGTGCCAGCAGCCAAGGCCTTGGTGGGGCCGGAGAAAAACTGTTTTTT.

The table lists this clone with a count of one. The chain couples TRBV3-1 (or the pseudogene TRBV3-2) to TRBJ2-3; no definite D call. The CDR3 is 13 residues long. The V and J ends lost 3 bases and 5 bases respectively, with 9 bases between them. Germline CDR1 LGHDT, CDR2 YNNKEL (reference sequence). The CDR3 DNA is TGTGCCAGCAGCCATACCCGAGGAGATACGCAGTATTTT. Translation gives CASSHTRGDTQYF.

The chain carries TRBV3-1 (or the pseudogene TRBV3-2) and TRBJ2-2; possible D gene TRBD2, 5 bases. The CDR3 totals 15 residues. Trimming took 1 base from V and 5 from J, leaving 11 bases between them. Germline CDR1 reads LGHDT; CDR2 reads YNNKEL (reference sequence). The CDR3 here is CASSQAVSVTGELFF. The CDR3, as DNA: TGTGCCAGCAGCCAAGCGGTTAGCGTAACCGGGGAGCTGTTTTTT.

This chain connects TRBV25-1 to TRBJ2-7, with TRBD2 identical over 9 bases. The V segment lost 11 bases and the J segment 7 bases; nucleotides outside the gene matches: 12. The CDR3 covers 13 residues. CDR1 and CDR2 (germline): MGHDK, SYGVNS. The CDR3 DNA is TGTGCCTCGGGCAGGGCGGGAGGGCGAGAGCAGTACTTC. Amino acids: CASGRAGGREQYF.

The chain combines TRBV6-5 with TRBJ2-7; D unclear. The V end was cut by 5 bases, the J end by 2 bases, with 10 bases between. Germline-derived CDR1 and CDR2 are MNHEY and SVGAGI. This CDR3 is built from 13 residues. CDR3 nucleotide sequence: TGTGCCAGCAGTCGGACGGGCACCTACGAGCAGTACTTC. Encoded protein: CASSRTGTYEQYF.

The chain combines TRBV6-5 with TRBJ1-1; TRBD1 might be the D (5 bases). This CDR3 is built from 13 residues. V dropped 6 bases and J dropped 7 bases, with 15 bases sitting between them. Germline V lookup: CDR1 MNHEY, CDR2 SVGAGI. The CDR3 DNA is TGTGCCAGCAGCAGGAGACAGTATGGTGAAGCTTTCTTT. Its protein product is CASSRRQYGEAFF.

The chain is built from TRBV19 and TRBJ2-5, with D uncertain. Germline loops: CDR1 LNHDA, CDR2 SQIVND (reference sequence). The CDR3 totals 12 residues. V was trimmed by 4 bases and J by 0 bases, leaving 3 bases between them. CDR3: CASSKHQETQYF. CDR3 nucleotide sequence: TGTGCCAGTAGTAAGCACCAAGAGACCCAGTACTTC.

This rearrangement joins TRBV15 to TRBJ2-7; 16 nucleotides match TRBD2. Per germline, CDR1 LNHNV and CDR2 YYDKDF (reference sequence). This CDR3 is 18 amino acids long. The trim removed 5 bases at V and 4 bases at J, leaving 11 bases unmatched. CDR3 nucleotides: TGTGCCACCAGCCTCGGGACTAGCGGGAGGGCCGAGAGTTACGAGCAGTACTTC. Protein sequence: CATSLGTSGRAESYEQYF.

CDR3 region: CASIAAAGRGNTEAFF. The CDR3 DNA follows: TGTGCCAGTATCGCGGCAGCGGGCAGGGGGAACACTGAAGCTTTCTTT. This chain connects TRBV19 to TRBJ1-1, with D possibly TRBD1 on 6 matching bases. This CDR3 contains 16 residues. V gave up 7 bases and J gave up 1 base, with 19 bases separating them. Germline V lookup: CDR1 LNHDA, CDR2 SQIVND (reference sequence). Drawing the rest from reference TRBV19 and TRBJ1-1, the complete variable domain is DGGITQSPKYLFRKEGQNVTLSCEQNLNHDAMYWYRQDPGQGLRLIYYSQIVNDFQKGDIAEGYSVSREKKESFPLTVTSAQKNPTAFYLCASIAAAGRGNTEAFFGQGTRLTVV.

There are a few counts of this clone. This sequence joins TRBV9 and TRBJ2-1; D may match TRBD1 or TRBD2 (5 bases each). The V end was cut by 1 base, the J end by 2 bases, with 13 bases between. This CDR3 contains 16 residues. The V gene's germline CDR1 is SGDLS and CDR2 YYNGEE. This CDR3 is CASSVRWGLPYNEQFF. In DNA, the CDR3 is TGTGCCAGCAGCGTAAGGTGGGGGTTACCCTACAATGAGCAGTTCTTC.

V gene TRBV3-1 (or the pseudogene TRBV3-2) combines with J gene TRBJ2-7; D not certain. The CDR3 covers 15 residues. Germline V gene lookup returns CDR1 LGHDT and CDR2 YNNKEL (reference sequence). V was shortened by 5 bases and J by 2 bases, with 16 bases between the two germline ends. CDR3 in amino acids: CASSSSDSFPYEQYF. DNA of the CDR3: TGTGCCAGCAGCTCAAGTGATAGTTTCCCCTACGAGCAGTACTTC.

The chain employs TRBV12-3 or TRBV12-4 and TRBJ1-1; unclear D gene. V was pared by 3 bases and J by 7 bases, with 12 bases between. This CDR3 contains 13 residues. Here the CDR3 reads CASSFSLGLEAFF. The CDR3 nucleotides are TGTGCCAGCAGTTTTTCTTTGGGCCTTGAAGCTTTCTTT.

This rearrangement joins TRBV6-5 to TRBJ1-1; the D gene is possibly TRBD1 (6 bases). Germline CDR1 MNHEY, CDR2 SVGAGI. The length of the CDR3 is 15 residues. Trimming removed 2 bases from V and 4 bases from J, with 14 bases in between. Written as DNA, the CDR3 is TGTGCCAGCAGTTACGAGGGGGGAGGTGGCACTGAAGCTTTCTTT. As protein: CASSYEGGGGTEAFF.

The chain couples TRBV6-5 to TRBJ2-3, with TRBD2 as a possible D gene (6 bases). V lost 2 bases and J lost 1, with 10 bases in between. CDR3 size: 15 residues. Germline CDR1 reads MNHEY; CDR2 reads SVGAGI. The CDR3 bases are TGTGCCAGCAGTTACCATCGCGGGGGCACAGATACGCAGTATTTT. It is translated as CASSYHRGGTDTQYF.

The chain joins TRBV13 to TRBJ2-2; 7 nucleotides line up with TRBD2. This CDR3 contains 16 residues. The trim removed 6 bases at V and 4 bases at J, leaving 11 bases unmatched. Per germline, CDR1 PRHDT and CDR2 FYEKMQ (reference sequence). CDR3 region: CASRPPGGRGTGELFF. The CDR3 DNA sequence: TGTGCCAGCAGGCCTCCGGGTGGGAGGGGCACCGGGGAGCTGTTTTTT.

The V call is TRBV3-1 (or the pseudogene TRBV3-2), the J call TRBJ2-1; TRBD2 agrees at 11 bases. The CDR3 contains 15 residues. V shed 5 bases, J shed 7 bases, and the junction held 7 bases outside the gene matches. Germline V CDR1 and CDR2: LGHDT, YNNKEL (reference sequence). The DNA of the CDR3 is TGTGCCAGCAGCTTGATAGCGGGGGGGGGAAATGAGCAGTTCTTC. It yields the protein CASSLIAGGGNEQFF.